Below, 25 T cell receptor beta chains from the same sample are listed, as sequenced in a study of post-analysis software for immune sequencing data. Study results and limitations: TRBV5-6, TRBV5-1 and TRBV20-1 were among roughly 5 TRBV segments more frequent in patients than controls.

The authors incorporated unique molecular identifiers into the TCR beta cDNA libraries. One entry per CDR3 protein results from TCRdb running MiXCR on the PCR reads. The top ten hold about 1.6% of the sample, which has roughly 180,000 distinct CDR3 sequences, approximately 30% seen once. For these TCRs, the target antigens are not known. Source material: blood. The source of these receptors is a girl under 18 with multiple sclerosis.

This chain joins TRBV28 and TRBJ2-3; 7 nucleotides line up with TRBD2. The J segment lost 4 bases and the V segment lost 2 bases, leaving 6 bases of the junction unmatched. Per germline, CDR1 MDHEN and CDR2 SYDVKM. This CDR3 comprises 15 residues. The CDR3 spells CASSLPGGGADTQYF. The CDR3 DNA reads as TGTGCCAGCAGTTTACCGGGAGGAGGCGCAGATACGCAGTATTTT.

To note about this clonotype: A much larger clone sits a single nucleotide away, making a read error possible. V usage is TRBV7-2 and J usage is TRBJ1-2, with 7 bases that match TRBD1. V shed 7 bases, J shed 5 bases, and the junction held 10 bases outside the gene matches. The CDR3 runs to 14 residues. Germline CDR1 SGHTA, CDR2 FQGNSA. The chain's CDR3 is CASNQGGVLYGYTF. CDR3 nucleotides: TGTGCCAGCAACCAGGGGGGAGTTTTATATGGCTACACCTTC.

Many counts were recorded for this clonotype. The chain joins TRBV20-1 to TRBJ1-2; 8 bases fit TRBD1. Germline loops: CDR1 DFQATT, CDR2 SNEGSKA (reference sequence). The V segment lost 0 bases and the J segment 6 bases; nucleotides outside the gene matches: 3. The CDR3 has 13 amino acids. Here the CDR3 reads CSARDRGPDGYTF. DNA for the CDR3: TGCAGTGCTAGAGACAGGGGGCCAGATGGCTACACCTTC.

This clonotype was observed a single time. A junction end diverges from the germline sequence, so it may reflect a read error. The J gene is TRBJ2-4, the V gene TRBV7-2, with 7 bases lining up with TRBD1. This CDR3 is built from 15 residues. Per germline, CDR1 SGHTA and CDR2 FQGNSA. The CDR3 region is CASSLFPGQQNTQYF. CDR3 DNA sequence: TGTGCCAGCAGCTTATTTCCGGGACAGCAAAACACTCAGTACTTC.

Note on this clonotype: This clone may be a read error of a much larger clone one base away. V usage is TRBV12-3 or TRBV12-4 and J usage is TRBJ2-5, with 9 bases matching TRBD2. The CDR3 consists of 16 residues. V shed 1 base, J shed 9 bases, and the junction held 12 bases outside the gene matches. The CDR3, as DNA: TGTGCCAGCAGTTTAGGTAGCGGGAGTGGTCGGGAGGCCCAGTACTTC. As protein: CASSLGSGSGREAQYF.

The rearrangement uses TRBV14 and TRBJ1-1, with D possibly TRBD1 on 5 matching bases. Germline V gene data show CDR1 as SGHDN and CDR2 as FVKESK. The CDR3 has 14 residues. Between the trimmed V and J ends, which lost 1 base and 6 bases, there was a span of 12 bases. The CDR3 DNA is TGTGCCAGCAGCCAAGTTTTGGGGGACTCTGAAGCTTTCTTT. Encoded protein: CASSQVLGDSEAFF.

This clonotype was picked up one time. A much larger clone differs by one base, so this may be a read error. V gene TRBV29-1 combines with J gene TRBJ2-1, with a possible D match to TRBD2 (6 bases). Germline values: CDR1 SQVTM, CDR2 ANQGSEA. This CDR3 region has 12 residues. V was shortened by 2 bases and J by 13 bases, with 15 bases between the two germline ends. The CDR3 spells CSVETSMETQFF. CDR3 DNA sequence: TGCAGCGTTGAAACTAGCATGGAGACCCAGTTCTTC.

For the CDR3, the DNA is TGTGCCAGCAGTTTCCTCTTGTGGGGGCCCCCTGAAAAACTGTATTTT. Its translation is CASSFLLWGPPEKLYF. The chain is built from TRBV12-3 or TRBV12-4 and TRBJ2-3; D is possibly TRBD1 (6 bases). Trimming left V 3 bases short and J 14 bases short, with 27 bases between. This CDR3 is built from 16 residues.

Written as DNA, the CDR3 is TGTGCCAGCAGTTTATTCCGCCTGGGGGGTAATGAAAAACTGTTTTTT. It translates to CASSLFRLGGNEKLFF. The rearrangement links TRBV27 to TRBJ1-4; weak D call: TRBD1 (5 bases). The CDR3 sequence is 16 residues long. CDR1 MNHEY and CDR2 SMNVEV come from the germline V gene (reference sequence). Trimming pared 1 base from V and 4 bases from J, leaving 13 bases between.

The chain uses TRBV10-3 and TRBJ1-5; weak D call: TRBD1 (6 bases). CDR1 ENHRY and CDR2 SYGVKD come from the germline V gene. Trimming shortened V by 1 base and J by 2 bases, and 15 bases separated the two germline ends. The CDR3 contains 17 residues. The CDR3 sequence is CAISEFPGEAGNQPQHF. The CDR3 region has the DNA TGTGCCATCAGTGAGTTCCCAGGGGAGGCGGGCAATCAGCCCCAGCATTTT.

Only a few counts were recorded for this clonotype. The V and J genes are TRBV19 and TRBJ1-2; the match to TRBD1 covers 9 bases. CDR3 length equals 14 residues. The ends lost 4 bases at V and 10 bases at J; junction bases unmatched: 10. Looked up from germline, CDR1 is LNHDA and CDR2 is SQIVND (reference sequence). This chain's CDR3 is CASSTGQGFDAYTF. As DNA, the CDR3 is TGTGCCAGTAGTACGGGACAGGGATTCGATGCCTACACCTTC.

This clonotype has only a few counts. The genes are TRBV2 and TRBJ2-2; D remains ambiguous. The CDR3 is 13 residues long. Per the germline V gene, CDR1 is SNHLY and CDR2 is FYNNEI. With 2 bases removed from V and 4 bases from J, the gap between germline ends came to 5 bases. The CDR3, as DNA: TGTGCCAGCAGTGAAACGGGCACCGGGGAGCTGTTTTTT. Its protein product is CASSETGTGELFF.

This clonotype was observed a handful of times. This chain joins TRBV5-1 and TRBJ2-1, with 8 bases aligning to TRBD2. The trim removed 7 bases at V and 10 bases at J, leaving 10 bases unmatched. This CDR3 comprises 13 residues. Per the germline V gene, CDR1 is SGHRS and CDR2 is YFSETQ. CDR3 protein: CASAREAPREQFF. DNA of the CDR3: TGCGCCAGCGCGCGGGAGGCCCCCCGGGAGCAGTTCTTC.

Ten or more counts support this clonotype. This chain links TRBV2 with TRBJ2-4, with no clear D. The CDR3 totals 13 residues. Germline-derived CDR1 and CDR2 are SNHLY and FYNNEI. Trimming removed 6 bases at V and 0 bases at J, with 6 bases between. The CDR3 DNA reads as TGTGCCAGCAGGAGACTAGCCAAAAACATTCAGTACTTC. Residues: CASRRLAKNIQYF.

The chain recombines TRBV27 with TRBJ2-3, with 10 bases fitting TRBD2. The V segment lost 3 bases and the J segment 14 bases; nucleotides outside the gene matches: 8. CDR3 size: 13 residues. Per germline, CDR1 MNHEY and CDR2 SMNVEV (reference sequence). DNA of the CDR3: TGTGCCAGCAGTTTCCAAGGGACTAGCGCCTTGTATTTT. It translates to CASSFQGTSALYF.

On this clonotype: Relative to the germline gene, one junction end is altered; a read error may explain this. The chain carries TRBV4-2 and TRBJ1-2; D is uncertain. CDR3 size: 15 residues. Germline assignment: CDR1 LGHNA and CDR2 YNFKEQ. CDR3 sequence: CARSQELASNYGYTF. CDR3 bases: TGTGCCCGCAGCCAAGAACTCGCTTCTAACTATGGCTACACCTTC.

This clonotype has at least ten counts. The J gene is TRBJ1-2, the V gene TRBV5-6; D not certain. This CDR3 region has 11 residues. The V gene lost 5 bases and the J gene lost 10 bases, with 12 bases spanning the gap. The germline V gene has CDR1 SGHDT and CDR2 YYEEEE. The CDR3 region has the DNA TGTGCCAGCAGTAATGAGAGGGTCTACACCTTC. It codes for CASSNERVYTF.

The chain couples TRBV28 to TRBJ2-7; 9 bases match TRBD2. The length of the CDR3 is 15 residues. Germline CDR1 is MDHEN and CDR2 is SYDVKM. Unmatched junction bases numbered 6, after V lost 2 bases and J lost 4 bases. The CDR3 coding sequence is TGTGCCAGCAGTTTACCGGCGGGAGGGCCGTACGAGCAGTACTTC. Protein product: CASSLPAGGPYEQYF. The variable domain in full, with the rest retrieved from reference TRBV28 and TRBJ2-7, is DVKVTQSSRYLVKRTGEKVFLECVQDMDHENMFWYRQDPGLGLRLIYFSYDVKMKEKGDIPEGYSVSREKKERFSLILESASTNQTSMYLCASSLPAGGPYEQYFGPGTRLTVT.

This clonotype was picked up many times. This chain joins TRBV4-1 and TRBJ2-5; 9 bases line up with TRBD2. The ends lost 6 bases at V and 2 bases at J; junction bases unmatched: 10. Germline V CDR1 and CDR2: MGHRA, YSYEKL. The length of the CDR3 is 16 residues. The CDR3 sequence: CASSQKLAGLQETQYF. The CDR3 DNA follows: TGCGCCAGCAGTCAGAAACTAGCGGGCCTTCAAGAGACCCAGTACTTC.

This chain's CDR3 is CASSVEIGRGSSNTEAFF. CDR3 DNA sequence: TGTGCCAGCAGCGTAGAAATCGGTAGGGGCAGTTCGAACACTGAAGCTTTCTTT. The V and J genes are TRBV9 and TRBJ1-1; D may be TRBD1 (5 bases). Germline CDR1 is SGDLS and CDR2 is YYNGEE. This CDR3 spans 18 amino acids. Trimming took 0 bases from V and 1 from J, leaving 19 bases between them.

In its sample, this clonotype was seen a few times. The V and J genes are TRBV20-1 and TRBJ2-3; tentatively, D is TRBD1 (6 bases). Looked up from germline, CDR1 is DFQATT and CDR2 is SNEGSKA (reference sequence). Trimming removed 6 bases at V and 6 bases at J, with 22 bases between. This CDR3 has 15 amino acids. In nucleotides, the CDR3 is TGCAGTGCCAGCGGCAGGGACACCAGGCAGGATACGCAGTATTTT. Its protein product is CSASGRDTRQDTQYF.

The chain uses TRBV10-3 and TRBJ2-2, with 8 bases matching TRBD1. This CDR3 is 13 amino acids long. CDR1 and CDR2 from the germline V gene are ENHRY and SYGVKD. With V trimmed by 8 bases and J by 1 base, 0 bases remained unmatched. CDR3 coding DNA: TGTGCCATCGGACAGGGGAACACCGGGGAGCTGTTTTTT. Protein product: CAIGQGNTGELFF.

The chain carries TRBV5-6 and TRBJ2-2; D possibly uses TRBD1 or TRBD2 (6 bases each). V dropped 2 bases and J dropped 5 bases, with 13 bases sitting between them. CDR3 length: 15 amino acids. Germline-derived CDR1 and CDR2 are SGHDT and YYEEEE. Here the CDR3 reads CASSFGGHWTGELFF. The CDR3 DNA reads as TGTGCCAGCAGCTTCGGGGGACATTGGACCGGGGAGCTGTTTTTT. Looking up the rest from reference TRBV5-6 and TRBJ2-2 gives the full variable domain: DAGVTQSPTHLIKTRGQQVTLRCSPKSGHDTVSWYQQALGQGPQFIFQYYEEEERQRGNFPDRFSGHQFPNYSSELNVNALLLGDSALYLCASSFGGHWTGELFFGEGSRLTVL.

This clonotype showed up many times. The rearrangement uses TRBV18 and TRBJ2-3; D is perhaps TRBD1 or TRBD2 (5 bases each). CDR1 KGHSH and CDR2 LQKENI come from the germline V gene. Trimming took off 6 bases at V and 5 bases at J, with 18 bases between the two ends. The CDR3 runs to 15 residues. The CDR3 DNA reads TGTGCCAGCTCTCCCGGGACCCCCTCAAAAGATACGCAGTATTTT. Translated, it gives CASSPGTPSKDTQYF. Looking up the rest from reference TRBV18 and TRBJ2-3 gives the full variable domain: NAGVMQNPRHLVRRRGQEARLRCSPMKGHSHVYWYRQLPEEGLKFMVYLQKENIIDESGMPKERFSAEFPKEGPSILRIQQVVRGDSAAYFCASSPGTPSKDTQYFGPGTRLTVL.

As regards this clonotype: This clone may be a read error of a much larger clone one base away. The V and J genes are TRBV6-5 and TRBJ2-5; D gene unclear. Trimming stripped 1 base from V and 11 bases from J, with 17 bases between. The CDR3 totals 14 residues. Germline V gene lookup returns CDR1 MNHEY and CDR2 SVGAGI. The CDR3 protein is CASSYLYRDQEQYF. The CDR3 DNA follows: TGTGCCAGCAGTTACTTGTACCGAGACCAAGAGCAGTACTTC.